Below, one T cell receptor (beta chain) is given with its context. No antigen is known for it. These data come from a study of T cell repertoires in cytomegalovirus infection. Overall study context: Carrying CMV and the relevant HLA type showed in public TCR beta signatures. Study-level findings and limits: The study found HLA-C-restricted CMV-specific TCR beta clonotypes dominating the ex vivo response.

Germline values: CDR1 MGHRA, CDR2 YSYEKL. The CDR3 spans 22 residues. V dropped 4 bases and J dropped 3; count of bases not matched to a gene: 25. TCRdb analysed the reads with MiXCR anew, one entry per CDR3 protein. The data contain about 350,000 distinct CDR3 sequences, around a third of them singletons. The TCR comes from a human donor in good health (CMV status not recorded). Some clones in this sample may be carry-over from other donors' samples. The sample was cultured PBMCs, taken from culture after CMV antigen stimulation. The rearrangement links TRBV4-1 to TRBJ2-5; TRBD2 aligns across 11 bases. The CDR3 here is CASSPRSGSTHLAGGREETQYF. CDR3 DNA: TGCGCCAGCAGCCCCCGGTCTGGGTCAACACATTTAGCGGGAGGGCGAGAAGAGACCCAGTACTTC.